These 13 T cell receptor beta chains were sequenced from one sample in a study of cytomegalovirus exposure and HLA in healthy donors. Both 60 Vbeta primers and 13 Jbeta primers went into the PCR. Sequenced by immunoSEQ multiplex PCR; TCRdb stores in-frame clones only, minus some. The data hold about 150,000 clones, with approximately 74% observed a single time. The sample taken for sequencing was PBMCs. The receptors here all came from a man aged 18 to 30 in good health and CMV-seronegative.

The chain joins TRBV28 to TRBJ2-2; D might be TRBD2 (5 bases). Germline V gene data show CDR1 as MDHEN and CDR2 as SYDVKM. Trimming took off 3 bases at V and 4 bases at J, with 6 bases between the two ends. This CDR3 has 13 amino acids. CDR3 coding DNA: TGTGCCAGCAGTTTTGGGAGCACCGGGGAGCTGTTTTTT. It codes for CASSFGSTGELFF.

The chain links TRBV28 to TRBJ1-1, with TRBD1 matching 8 bases. CDR1 and CDR2 (germline): MDHEN, SYDVKM. V lost 8 bases to trimming and J lost 5 bases; unmatched junction nucleotides: 10. The CDR3 totals 14 residues. CDR3 loop: CASGGRQGKTEAFF. The CDR3 coding sequence is TGTGCCAGCGGAGGACGACAGGGGAAGACTGAAGCTTTCTTT.

The V gene is TRBV5-1, the J gene TRBJ2-1; 10 nucleotides line up with TRBD1. CDR3 length: 16 residues. The germline V gene has CDR1 SGHRS and CDR2 YFSETQ. With V trimmed by 3 bases and J by 8 bases, 11 bases remained unmatched. The CDR3 reads CASSSLGQGFRDEQFF. CDR3 nucleotide sequence: TGCGCCAGCAGCTCACTGGGACAGGGGTTTAGGGATGAGCAGTTCTTC.

The rearrangement uses TRBV28 and TRBJ1-2; no reliable D call. Deletions cut 8 bases from V and 2 bases from J, with 12 bases between. Per germline, CDR1 MDHEN and CDR2 SYDVKM. CDR3 length: 13 residues. The CDR3 loop reads CASGDGRNYGYTF. In DNA form, the CDR3 reads TGTGCCAGCGGAGACGGTAGGAACTATGGCTACACCTTC.

The V and J genes are TRBV19 and TRBJ1-2; D ambiguous. The CDR3 totals 15 residues. Trimming pared 3 bases from V and 5 bases from J, leaving 16 bases between. Germline CDR1 reads LNHDA; CDR2 reads SQIVND (reference sequence). The CDR3 DNA sequence: TGTGCCAGTAGTATGATGCGACCAGGATATTATGGCTACACCTTC. This encodes CASSMMRPGYYGYTF.

There are a few counts of this clone. The rearrangement links TRBV7-9 to TRBJ2-1; 10 positions agree with TRBD1. CDR1 SEHNR and CDR2 FQNEAQ come from the germline V gene (reference sequence). V lost 2 bases and J lost 6; bases outside the gene matches: 13. The CDR3 length is 18 residues. This CDR3 reads CASSLPRRTGGIGNEQFF. The CDR3 bases are TGTGCCAGCAGCTTACCTCGGAGGACAGGGGGAATAGGCAATGAGCAGTTCTTC.

A remark on this clone: Compared with germline, one end of the junction differs, possibly owing to a read error. The J gene is TRBJ1-4, the V gene TRBV10-3, with TRBD1 identical over 9 bases. CDR1 is ENHRY, CDR2 SYGVKD, per germline. The CDR3 contains 15 residues. This chain's CDR3 is CATSESGTGSEKLFF. CDR3 DNA: TGTGCCACCAGTGAGTCCGGGACAGGGTCTGAAAAACTGTTTTTT.

The V and J genes are TRBV9 and TRBJ2-7; 8 bases agree with TRBD2. Germline CDR1 reads SGDLS; CDR2 reads YYNGEE. CDR3 length: 14 amino acids. The V gene end was trimmed by 5 bases and the J gene end by 7 bases; junction bases not matched to a gene: 11. CDR3 sequence (DNA): TGTGCCAGCAGTGCTTTGGCGGGGGGTGTGGAGCAGTACTTC. Translating it yields CASSALAGGVEQYF.

This clone was found once. The junction differs from germline at one of its ends, possibly a read error. CDR3 bases: TGTTCCAGCAGCTTTGGTCTAGCGGGGGGGCTGGAGACCCAGTACTTC. Translating gives CSSSFGLAGGLETQYF. V is TRBV7-9 and J is TRBJ2-5; 12 bases fit TRBD2. The CDR3 has 16 residues. CDR1 is SEHNR, CDR2 FQNEAQ, per germline (reference sequence).

The J gene is TRBJ2-7, the V gene TRBV6-1, with D possibly being TRBD1 (6 bases). The V end lost 2 bases, the J end lost 2 bases, and 10 bases lay between the germline ends. There are 14 residues in the CDR3. Germline CDR1 and CDR2: MNHNS and SASEGT. CDR3 amino acids: CASSEQGKPYEQYV. The CDR3 DNA is TGTGCCAGCAGTGAACAGGGGAAGCCCTACGAGCAGTACGTC.

The chain joins TRBV29-1 to TRBJ1-2, with 8 positions matching TRBD1. This CDR3 spans 12 amino acids. CDR1 is SQVTM, CDR2 ANQGSEA, per germline. V shed 4 bases and J 6 bases; nucleotides not matched to a gene: 4. CDR3 sequence: CSVGQGADGYTF. The CDR3 nucleotides are TGCAGCGTTGGGCAGGGGGCGGATGGCTACACCTTC.

The chain is built from TRBV5-4 and TRBJ2-3; 9 bases are a match to TRBD2. After removal of 4 bases from V and 4 bases from J, the junction contained 7 bases not matched to a gene. The V gene's germline CDR1 is SGHNT and CDR2 YYREEE (reference sequence). This CDR3 has 15 residues. The CDR3 loop reads CASSAGGRAADTQYF. As DNA, the CDR3 is TGTGCCAGCAGCGCGGGGGGGAGGGCAGCAGATACGCAGTATTTT.

The V and J genes are TRBV5-1 and TRBJ2-5; D is perhaps TRBD1 (6 bases). CDR3 length: 13 residues. The germline V and J ends were trimmed by 4 bases and 5 bases, with 12 bases remaining between them. The V gene's germline CDR1 is SGHRS and CDR2 YFSETQ. CDR3 bases: TGCGCCAGCAGCCCCCAGGGGCTTGAGACCCAGTACTTC. It specifies CASSPQGLETQYF.